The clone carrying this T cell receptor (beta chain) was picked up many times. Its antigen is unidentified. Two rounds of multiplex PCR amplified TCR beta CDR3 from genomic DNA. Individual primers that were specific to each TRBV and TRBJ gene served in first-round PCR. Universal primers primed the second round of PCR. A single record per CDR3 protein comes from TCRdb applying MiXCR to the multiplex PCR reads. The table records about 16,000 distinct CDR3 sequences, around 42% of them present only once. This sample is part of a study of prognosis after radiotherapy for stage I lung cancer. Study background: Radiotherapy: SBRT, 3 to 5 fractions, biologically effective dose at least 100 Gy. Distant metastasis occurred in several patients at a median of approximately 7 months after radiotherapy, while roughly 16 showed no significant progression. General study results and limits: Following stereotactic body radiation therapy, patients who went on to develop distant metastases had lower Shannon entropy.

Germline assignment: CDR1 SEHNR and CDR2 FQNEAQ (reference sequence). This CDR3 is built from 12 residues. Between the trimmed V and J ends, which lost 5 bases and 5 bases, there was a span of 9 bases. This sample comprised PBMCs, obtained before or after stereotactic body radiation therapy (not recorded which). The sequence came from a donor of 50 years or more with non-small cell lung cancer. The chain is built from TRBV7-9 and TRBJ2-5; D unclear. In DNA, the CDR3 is TGTGCCAGCAGCGAACAATGGGAGACCCAGTACTTC. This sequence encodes CASSEQWETQYF.